A single sample is the source of the 27 T cell receptor beta chains below, sequenced in a study of response to subunit inactivated influenza vaccine. TCRdb passed the RT-PCR reads through MiXCR, listing each CDR3 protein once. The table lists more than 550,000 distinct CDR3 sequences, about 10% of them singletons, with more than 9.5% in the top ten. These same records also appear under a second study, on T cells expressing NK-cell markers. Per that study: 5'RACE template switching built TCR beta cDNA with unique molecular identifiers.

The sample was PBMCs from blood, taken on the day of vaccination. These receptors came from a man over 45 who received an inactivated influenza vaccine.

With regard to this clonotype: Possible read error: a much larger clone is one base away. The chain links TRBV13 to TRBJ2-7; D is perhaps TRBD1 or TRBD2 (5 bases each). This CDR3 has 15 residues. CDR1 is PRHDT, CDR2 FYEKMQ, per germline (reference sequence). The CDR3 loop is CASSPNPGREIEQHF. In DNA, the CDR3 is TGTGCCAGCAGCCCAAACCCGGGACGCGAGATCGAGCAGCACTTC.

This clonotype has more than one count but fewer than ten. This chain links TRBV7-2 with TRBJ2-2; 8 bases match TRBD1. The CDR3 is 15 amino acids. J was trimmed by 6 bases and V by 6 bases; bases with no gene match: 9. Per the germline V gene, CDR1 is SGHTA and CDR2 is FQGNSA. The CDR3 here is CASRPVAGGSGELFF. CDR3 DNA sequence: TGTGCCAGCAGGCCCGTGGCAGGGGGCTCCGGGGAGCTGTTTTTT.

This clonotype has at least ten counts. V gene TRBV7-9 combines with J gene TRBJ2-7; D gene ambiguous. This CDR3 spans 11 amino acids. The germline CDR1 and CDR2 sequences are SEHNR and FQNEAQ (reference sequence). V shed 2 bases and J shed 9 bases, with 8 bases lying between them. CDR3 sequence: CASSLSGGQYF. The DNA of the CDR3 is TGTGCCAGCAGCTTATCCGGCGGGCAGTACTTC.

This clonotype was detected only a few times. The V and J genes are TRBV30 and TRBJ2-3; possibly TRBD2 for D (6 bases). The CDR3 length is 12 residues. Germline V lookup: CDR1 GTSNPN, CDR2 SVGIG (reference sequence). Trimming took off 3 bases at V and 5 bases at J, with 9 bases between the two ends. This chain's CDR3 is CAWSMGGDTQYF. CDR3 coding DNA: TGTGCCTGGAGCATGGGAGGAGATACGCAGTATTTT.

The chain recombines TRBV20-1 with TRBJ2-5; TRBD1 might be the D (6 bases). CDR1 DFQATT and CDR2 SNEGSKA come from the germline V gene (reference sequence). The V and J ends lost 6 bases and 4 bases respectively, with 18 bases between them. The length of the CDR3 is 14 residues. The CDR3 region is CSAHSKTGRETQYF. The CDR3 coding sequence is TGCAGTGCCCATTCCAAAACAGGGCGAGAGACCCAGTACTTC.

This clonotype was recorded a few times. The chain has TRBV6-1 and TRBJ2-1; the D gene is possibly TRBD1 (5 bases). The CDR3 runs to 15 residues. Germline values: CDR1 MNHNS, CDR2 SASEGT. Trimming cost V 7 bases and J 0 bases, with 13 bases left between them. The CDR3 nucleotides read TGTGCCAGCAACCACAGGCCGAGCTCCTACAATGAGCAGTTCTTC. This codes for CASNHRPSSYNEQFF.

This clonotype occurred a few times. The rearrangement joins TRBV5-1 to TRBJ2-5; D is undetermined. Germline V CDR1 and CDR2: SGHRS, YFSETQ. V was pared by 4 bases and J by 2 bases, with 12 bases between. The CDR3 contains 14 residues. CDR3 in amino acids: CASSNRPSQETQYF. In DNA form, the CDR3 reads TGCGCCAGCAGCAACCGACCCTCACAAGAGACCCAGTACTTC.

The CDR3 DNA reads TGCAGTGCTTCAGGACAGCACCTCAATCAGCCCCAGCATTTT. This codes for CSASGQHLNQPQHF. The chain employs TRBV20-1 and TRBJ1-5, with D possibly TRBD1 on 6 matching bases. From germline, CDR1 is DFQATT and CDR2 SNEGSKA (reference sequence). The CDR3 runs 14 residues. V lost 5 bases and J lost 3, with 14 bases in between.

This clonotype was seen a handful of times. This chain connects TRBV20-1 to TRBJ1-2; 7 bases align to TRBD1. This CDR3 contains 15 residues. The J segment lost 3 bases and the V segment lost 3 bases, leaving 10 bases of the junction unmatched. Germline CDR1 reads DFQATT; CDR2 reads SNEGSKA (reference sequence). CDR3 in amino acids: CSASPKTGPYYGYTF. In nucleotides, the CDR3 is TGCAGTGCTAGCCCAAAGACAGGGCCCTACTATGGCTACACCTTC.

This clonotype was seen more than once but under ten times. This chain uses TRBV25-1 with TRBJ2-1; TRBD2 aligns across 10 bases. Germline CDR1 is MGHDK and CDR2 is SYGVNS. J was trimmed by 7 bases and V by 6 bases; bases with no gene match: 6. There are 14 residues in the CDR3. CDR3 coding DNA: TGTGCCAGCAGAGAAGCGGGAGGGGGGAATGAGCAGTTCTTC. Protein sequence: CASREAGGGNEQFF.

This clonotype has only a few counts. The V gene is TRBV12-3 or TRBV12-4, the J gene TRBJ2-5; 10 bases match TRBD1. V gave up 7 bases and J gave up 2 bases; unmatched junction bases: 7. The CDR3 loop spans 15 amino acids. The CDR3 coding sequence is TGTGCCAGCATTGGGACAGGGGCCGCACAAGAGACCCAGTACTTC. Protein product: CASIGTGAAQETQYF.

This clonotype was detected a few times. This chain joins TRBV7-2 and TRBJ1-6; TRBD1 aligns across 12 bases. This CDR3 has 16 residues. V lost 2 bases and J lost 9; bases outside the gene matches: 5. Germline CDR1 reads SGHTA; CDR2 reads FQGNSA. CDR3 coding DNA: TGTGCCAGCAGCTTATCGGGGACAGGGGGCGGTTCACCCCTCCACTTT. This encodes CASSLSGTGGGSPLHF.

The V gene is TRBV6-2 or TRBV6-3, the J gene TRBJ2-1; 13 bases align to TRBD2. Germline CDR1 is MNHEY and CDR2 is SVGEGT. V dropped 6 bases and J dropped 0; count of bases not matched to a gene: 5. The CDR3 covers 17 residues. The CDR3 coding sequence is TGTGCCAGCAGCCTACTAGCGGGAGGGAACTCCTACAATGAGCAGTTCTTC. This codes for CASSLLAGGNSYNEQFF.

This clonotype was counted a few times. The V call is TRBV20-1, the J call TRBJ1-3, with a tentative D call TRBD1 (5 bases). Per germline, CDR1 DFQATT and CDR2 SNEGSKA (reference sequence). The CDR3 length is 14 residues. V was cut by 7 bases and J by 0 bases, with 13 bases left in between. The CDR3 DNA follows: TGCAGTGGCAGGGAGGGGAGCTCTGGAAACACCATATATTTT. Protein product: CSGREGSSGNTIYF.

The chain joins TRBV2 to TRBJ1-2; 7 bases fit TRBD1. This CDR3 is built from 14 residues. The V segment lost 6 bases and the J segment 4 bases; nucleotides outside the gene matches: 8. Germline V gene data show CDR1 as SNHLY and CDR2 as FYNNEI. CDR3 loop: CASSLQGRGYGYTF. CDR3 DNA: TGTGCCAGCAGCTTACAGGGGCGCGGCTATGGCTACACCTTC.

The chain is built from TRBV4-2 and TRBJ2-1, with D perhaps TRBD1 or TRBD2 (6 bases each). This CDR3 has 15 amino acids. The germline CDR1 and CDR2 sequences are LGHNA and YNFKEQ. V was trimmed by 0 bases and J by 4 bases, leaving 10 bases between them. The CDR3 DNA reads TGTGCCAGCAGCCAAGACCGGGGGCGGTACAATGAGCAGTTCTTC. Translation: CASSQDRGRYNEQFF.

The chain is built from TRBV5-4 and TRBJ2-2; D remains ambiguous. Germline CDR1 and CDR2: SGHNT and YYREEE (reference sequence). The length of the CDR3 is 13 residues. The V and J ends lost 0 bases and 7 bases respectively, with 7 bases between them. The CDR3 DNA is TGTGCCAGCAGCTTGGACAGAATCGGGGAGCTGTTTTTT. Amino acid sequence: CASSLDRIGELFF.

This clonotype was detected ten times or more. The V call is TRBV7-9, the J call TRBJ2-3; D perhaps matches TRBD1 (6 bases). Trimming pared 1 base from V and 0 bases from J, leaving 8 bases between. Germline CDR1 SEHNR, CDR2 FQNEAQ (reference sequence). The CDR3 loop spans 15 amino acids. CDR3 amino acids: CASSLGTASTDTQYF. The CDR3 DNA reads as TGTGCCAGCAGCTTAGGGACAGCGAGCACAGATACGCAGTATTTT.

This clonotype appeared a few times. The chain joins TRBV4-1 to TRBJ2-1, with TRBD2 matching over 13 bases. The germline V gene has CDR1 MGHRA and CDR2 YSYEKL. This CDR3 has 15 residues. The V and J ends lost 3 bases and 8 bases, in that order; junction bases with no gene match: 4. The CDR3 protein is CASSQSGTSGDEQFF. The DNA for the CDR3 is TGCGCCAGCAGCCAGTCCGGGACTAGCGGGGATGAGCAGTTCTTC.

The rearrangement joins TRBV5-4 to TRBJ2-1; 9 nucleotides agree with TRBD2. V lost 4 bases, J lost 6 bases, and 14 bases stayed unmatched. This CDR3 spans 17 amino acids. In germline, CDR1 is SGHNT, CDR2 YYREEE (reference sequence). CDR3 in amino acids: CASSPVGGGGALNEQFF. CDR3 coding DNA: TGTGCCAGCAGCCCCGTGGGGGGCGGGGGGGCGCTCAATGAGCAGTTCTTC.

The chain has TRBV5-5 and TRBJ2-7; D possibly corresponds to TRBD1 (5 bases). The V gene's germline CDR1 is SGHKS and CDR2 YYEKEE (reference sequence). The CDR3 loop spans 15 amino acids. V gave up 1 base and J gave up 1 base, with 12 bases separating them. In nucleotides, the CDR3 is TGTGCCAGCAGCTTGCAAGGACATCGATCCTACGAGCAGTACTTC. This codes for CASSLQGHRSYEQYF.

V and J are TRBV5-1 and TRBJ1-5; D unclear. The CDR3 has 15 amino acids. V lost 0 bases to trimming and J lost 2 bases, with 9 bases between them. Germline V gives CDR1 SGHRS, CDR2 YFSETQ. DNA for the CDR3: TGCGCCAGCAGCTTGGGCACGCAGGGCAATCAGCCCCAGCATTTT. Amino acid sequence: CASSLGTQGNQPQHF.

In its sample, this clonotype was seen once. V gene TRBV7-9 combines with J gene TRBJ2-2; TRBD2 agrees at 12 bases. Trimming at V came to 7 bases and at J to 5 bases, leaving 5 bases not matched to a gene. CDR3 length equals 15 residues. The germline V gene has CDR1 SEHNR and CDR2 FQNEAQ (reference sequence). The CDR3 spells CASTPGTSGTGELFF. CDR3 nucleotides: TGTGCCAGCACCCCCGGGACTAGCGGGACCGGGGAGCTGTTTTTT.

The chain's CDR3 is CSARSPPGTSGSQTYNEQFF. In DNA, the CDR3 is TGCAGTGCTAGATCACCTCCCGGGACTAGCGGGAGCCAAACCTACAATGAGCAGTTCTTC. The rearrangement links TRBV20-1 to TRBJ2-1; 14 bases are a match to TRBD2. V dropped 2 bases and J dropped 2; count of bases not matched to a gene: 14. The V gene's germline CDR1 is DFQATT and CDR2 SNEGSKA (reference sequence). The CDR3 is 20 amino acids.

This clonotype turned up a few times. The genes are TRBV7-6 and TRBJ2-1, with 9 nucleotides matching TRBD2. J gave up 7 bases and V 4 bases, and 11 bases lay outside the gene matches. This CDR3 comprises 16 residues. Per the germline V gene, CDR1 is SGHVS and CDR2 is FNYEAQ. This CDR3 reads CASSSHGRGGVNEQFF. CDR3 DNA: TGTGCCAGCAGCTCGCATGGGCGGGGGGGCGTTAATGAGCAGTTCTTC.

This clonotype has ten or more counts. V usage is TRBV5-5 and J usage is TRBJ2-7; the match to TRBD1 covers 9 bases. The V gene end was trimmed by 0 bases and the J gene end by 3 bases; junction bases not matched to a gene: 4. There are 15 residues in the CDR3. Germline V gene sequence: CDR1 SGHKS, CDR2 YYEKEE (reference sequence). This CDR3 reads CASSLGTGDFYEQYF. Written as DNA, the CDR3 is TGTGCCAGCAGCTTGGGGACAGGGGATTTCTACGAGCAGTACTTC.

This chain uses TRBV6-2 or TRBV6-3 with TRBJ2-1, with no clear D. Germline V gene data show CDR1 as MNHEY and CDR2 as SVGEGT. The CDR3 spans 15 residues. The V end was cut by 4 bases, the J end by 1 base, with 11 bases between. The CDR3, as DNA: TGTGCCAGCAGTTCTAAGTTGAGGTCCTACAATGAGCAGTTCTTC. Encoded protein: CASSSKLRSYNEQFF.